These 18 T cell receptor beta chains came from one sample sequenced in a study of cytomegalovirus exposure and HLA in healthy donors. Researchers ran the PCR with 60 Vbeta and 13 Jbeta primers. Assay: immunoSEQ multiplex PCR; the TCRdb copy retains only in-frame clones and omits some. The top ten clones hold 3% to 4.5% of a sample with about 130,000 clones, roughly 78% of them seen once. Input material: PBMCs. Source of these receptors: a man aged 25-45 years in good health and CMV-seronegative.

V is TRBV7-2 and J is TRBJ2-3; D not certain. From germline, CDR1 is SGHTA and CDR2 FQGNSA. The CDR3 sequence is 14 residues long. The V and J ends lost 5 bases and 0 bases respectively, with 9 bases between them. The CDR3 protein is CASSRAKSTDTQYF. The CDR3 nucleotides read TGTGCCAGCAGCCGAGCGAAAAGCACAGATACGCAGTATTTT.

The rearrangement links TRBV19 to TRBJ1-2; TRBD1 matches at 8 bases. The J segment lost 7 bases and the V segment lost 8 bases, leaving 3 bases of the junction unmatched. This CDR3 comprises 11 residues. Germline V gene sequence: CDR1 LNHDA, CDR2 SQIVND (reference sequence). CDR3 DNA sequence: TGTGCCAGTTCAGGGGGCGCTGGCTACACCTTC. It is translated as CASSGGAGYTF.

A word on this clone: At one of its ends the junction is not consistent with the germline gene, which may arise from a read error. This sequence joins TRBV25-1 and TRBJ2-7, with 7 bases identical to TRBD1. The CDR3 extends over 14 amino acids. Germline V gene data show CDR1 as MGHDK and CDR2 as SYGVNS. This chain's CDR3 is CASNETGATYEQYF. CDR3 DNA: TGTGCCAGCAATGAAACAGGGGCGACCTACGAGCAGTACTTC.

The rearrangement uses TRBV10-2 and TRBJ1-1, with 8 bases identical to TRBD1. The trim removed 6 bases at V and 4 bases at J, leaving 1 base unmatched. The CDR3 is made up of 12 amino acids. Germline assignment: CDR1 WSHSY and CDR2 SAAADI. CDR3 in DNA: TGCGCCAGCAGCACAGGGGGCACTGAAGCTTTCTTT. Protein sequence: CASSTGGTEAFF.

This chain uses TRBV5-4 with TRBJ2-5; a possible D gene is TRBD2 (6 bases). V was shortened by 3 bases and J by 0 bases, with 12 bases between the two germline ends. CDR3 size: 15 residues. The germline V gene has CDR1 SGHNT and CDR2 YYREEE (reference sequence). CDR3: CASSSGGTYQETQYF. DNA for the CDR3: TGTGCCAGCAGCTCCGGGGGAACGTACCAAGAGACCCAGTACTTC.

This clone was found once. This chain connects TRBV6-5 to TRBJ2-1; 10 nucleotides match TRBD1. From germline, CDR1 is MNHEY and CDR2 SVGAGI. With 11 bases clipped from V and 5 bases from J, the junction kept 9 bases outside the gene matches. The length of the CDR3 is 14 residues. The CDR3 sequence: CAPDPGQGNNEQFF. CDR3 coding DNA: TGTGCCCCCGACCCGGGACAGGGGAACAATGAGCAGTTCTTC.

The chain is built from TRBV28 and TRBJ1-5; no reliable D call. Trimming stripped 8 bases from V and 0 bases from J, with 14 bases between. The CDR3 loop spans 15 amino acids. The germline CDR1 and CDR2 sequences are MDHEN and SYDVKM. CDR3 residues: CASDHTEYSNQPQHF. The CDR3 DNA reads TGTGCCAGCGACCATACAGAGTATAGCAATCAGCCCCAGCATTTT.

The V gene is TRBV4-1, the J gene TRBJ2-5; 12 bases agree with TRBD2. The length of the CDR3 is 15 residues. V shed 1 base and J 5 bases; nucleotides not matched to a gene: 2. Germline V lookup: CDR1 MGHRA, CDR2 YSYEKL. The chain's CDR3 is CASSQASGGGETQYF. CDR3 bases: TGCGCCAGCAGCCAAGCTAGCGGGGGGGGCGAGACCCAGTACTTC.

The CDR3 DNA follows: TGTGCCAGCTCACCACCCGGGACAGTAAACACCGGGGAGCTGTTTTTT. Amino acids: CASSPPGTVNTGELFF. J is TRBJ2-2 and V is TRBV18; TRBD1 matches 7 bases. The length of the CDR3 is 16 residues. With V trimmed by 0 bases and J by 2 bases, 3 bases remained unmatched. Germline loops: CDR1 KGHSH, CDR2 LQKENI.

The V call is TRBV2, the J call TRBJ1-1; perhaps TRBD1 as D (5 bases). Between the trimmed V and J ends, which lost 3 bases and 5 bases, there was a span of 10 bases. This CDR3 spans 13 amino acids. Germline V CDR1 and CDR2: SNHLY, FYNNEI. CDR3 sequence (DNA): TGTGCCAGCAGTGAGGGGGGGTATACTGAAGCTTTCTTT. This translates into CASSEGGYTEAFF.

The J gene is TRBJ2-7, the V gene TRBV7-3, with 11 positions matching TRBD1. The CDR3 is 15 amino acids. V trimming: 6 bases; J trimming: 5 bases; junction bases outside the gene matches: 9. Germline-derived CDR1 and CDR2 are SGHTA and FQGTGA. The CDR3 DNA reads TGTGCCAGCAGTCCAGGGTGGACAGGGGGCAACGAGCAGTACTTC. The encoded protein is CASSPGWTGGNEQYF. Combining the CDR3 with reference TRBV7-3 and TRBJ2-7 gives the whole variable domain GAGVSQTPSNKVTEKGKYVELRCDPISGHTALYWYRQSLGQGPEFLIYFQGTGAADDSGLPNDRFFAVRPEGSVSTLKIQRTERGDSAVYLCASSPGWTGGNEQYFGPGTRLTVT.

V is TRBV4-1 and J is TRBJ1-2, with 8 bases identical to TRBD1. Germline loops: CDR1 MGHRA, CDR2 YSYEKL. The ends lost 2 bases at V and 10 bases at J; junction bases unmatched: 6. This CDR3 is 13 amino acids long. CDR3 in amino acids: CASSQKTGVDYTF. The CDR3 bases are TGCGCCAGCAGCCAAAAGACAGGGGTGGACTACACCTTC.

The rearrangement links TRBV2 to TRBJ2-3; D not resolved. The germline V gene encodes CDR1 SNHLY and CDR2 FYNNEI. The CDR3 covers 15 residues. V was clipped by 6 bases and J by 6 bases, with 19 bases between them. The CDR3 here is CASSTPLSRPDTQYF. The CDR3 region has the DNA TGTGCCAGCAGCACTCCCCTATCTAGGCCCGATACGCAGTATTTT.

The V and J genes are TRBV10-3 and TRBJ2-6; 8 bases are a match to TRBD1. The germline CDR1 and CDR2 sequences are ENHRY and SYGVKD. V dropped 8 bases and J dropped 2; count of bases not matched to a gene: 11. The CDR3 runs 17 residues. CDR3 protein: CAIAPSTGATGANVLTF. Written as DNA, the CDR3 is TGTGCCATCGCCCCCTCGACAGGGGCGACTGGGGCCAACGTCCTGACTTTC.

Details on this clone: Germline and junction disagree at one end, which may indicate a read error. This sequence joins TRBV6-6 and TRBJ1-2; no reliable D call. Germline CDR1 and CDR2: MNHNY and SVGAGI (reference sequence). The length of the CDR3 is 13 residues. CDR3: CASSYSDSYYYTF. CDR3 sequence (DNA): TGTGCCAGCAGCTACTCTGACTCTTATTACTACACCTTC.

The chain joins TRBV27 to TRBJ1-2; TRBD1 might be the D (5 bases). Germline CDR1 MNHEY, CDR2 SMNVEV (reference sequence). The CDR3 covers 14 residues. Trimming cost V 5 bases and J 2 bases, with 12 bases left between them. In DNA form, the CDR3 reads TGTGCCAGCAGTCCAGGAGGGGCCAACTATGGCTACACCTTC. Protein product: CASSPGGANYGYTF.

CDR3 amino acids: CASSRTGANQETQYF. In DNA, the CDR3 is TGTGCCAGCAGCCGTACAGGGGCCAACCAAGAGACCCAGTACTTC. This chain links TRBV7-9 with TRBJ2-5, with 7 bases fitting TRBD1. The CDR3 has 15 residues. The V gene's germline CDR1 is SEHNR and CDR2 FQNEAQ (reference sequence). Unmatched junction bases numbered 6, after V lost 5 bases and J lost 0 bases. The full variable domain, rest sourced from reference TRBV7-9 and TRBJ2-5, is DTGVSQNPRHKITKRGQNVTFRCDPISEHNRLYWYRQTLGQGPEFLTYFQNEAQLEKSRLLSDRFSAERPKGSFSTLEIQRTEQGDSAMYLCASSRTGANQETQYFGPGTRLLVL.

The rearrangement links TRBV5-1 to TRBJ1-6; D gene unclear. This CDR3 comprises 15 residues. V lost 6 bases and J lost 0, with 10 bases in between. Per germline, CDR1 SGHRS and CDR2 YFSETQ. CDR3 sequence (DNA): TGCGCCAGCACCCTTTCGAGCTCCTATAATTCACCCCTCCACTTT. Translation gives CASTLSSSYNSPLHF.